These 31 T cell receptor beta chains were sequenced from one sample in a study of CD8+ T cells in alopecia areata. The treatment is: oral pan-JAK inhibitor, 5-10 mg twice daily. cDNA reverse transcribed from extracted RNA served as the sequencing template. Using immunoSEQ multiplex PCR, the repertoire was profiled, and TCRdb retains in-frame clones only, with some absent. The sample carries around 100,000 clones, around 53% recorded once. The source was CD8+ T cells sorted from blood, collected at week 24, from a patient treated with tofacitinib. These receptors were obtained from a human donor with alopecia areata.

V and J are TRBV9 and TRBJ2-1; 14 bases align to TRBD2. V was clipped by 3 bases and J by 4 bases; unmatched bases: 6. The CDR3 consists of 17 residues. Germline CDR1 and CDR2: SGDLS and YYNGEE. The CDR3 region has the DNA TGTGCCAGCAGCGCCGGGACTAGCGGGGGTCCTTACAATGAGCAGTTCTTC. Protein sequence: CASSAGTSGGPYNEQFF.

This clone was counted between two and nine times. DNA for the CDR3: TGTGCCAGCAGCTTATGGGCGGAGGGGGCCCAGCCCCAGCATTTT. This gives the protein CASSLWAEGAQPQHF. This sequence joins TRBV7-2 and TRBJ1-5, with 7 bases lining up with TRBD1. J gave up 7 bases and V 2 bases, and 8 bases lay outside the gene matches. CDR1 and CDR2 from the germline V gene are SGHTA and FQGNSA. There are 15 residues in the CDR3. The full variable domain, completed using reference TRBV7-2 and TRBJ1-5, is GAGVSQSPSNKVTEKGKDVELRCDPISGHTALYWYRQSLGQGLEFLIYFQGNSAPDKSGLPSDRFSAERTGGSVSTLTIQRTQQEDSAVYLCASSLWAEGAQPQHFGDGTRLSIL.

The rearrangement uses TRBV5-6 and TRBJ1-5, with TRBD1 identical over 8 bases. V trimming: 3 bases; J trimming: 3 bases; junction bases outside the gene matches: 5. The CDR3 runs to 15 residues. Germline V gene sequence: CDR1 SGHDT, CDR2 YYEEEE. CDR3 residues: CASSSGQGPNQPQHF. DNA of the CDR3: TGTGCCAGCAGCTCAGGACAGGGCCCCAATCAGCCCCAGCATTTT.

The rearrangement uses TRBV30 and TRBJ1-2, with D unresolved. Germline-derived CDR1 and CDR2 are GTSNPN and SVGIG (reference sequence). This CDR3 has 12 amino acids. V shed 3 bases and J shed 7 bases, with 12 bases lying between them. The CDR3 is CAWRRPPGGYTF. Here the CDR3 DNA reads TGTGCCTGGAGGAGGCCGCCGGGTGGCTACACCTTC.

V and J are TRBV25-1 and TRBJ2-7; D remains unclear. The CDR3 loop spans 12 amino acids. Germline values: CDR1 MGHDK, CDR2 SYGVNS. V lost 5 bases, J lost 5 bases, and 10 bases lay in between. CDR3 residues: CASSISLHEQYF. The CDR3 DNA is TGTGCCAGCAGTATTAGTCTTCACGAGCAGTACTTC.

CDR3 bases: TGTGCCAGCAGTGAAACACCGGAAGGCTACACCTTC. It translates to CASSETPEGYTF. V is TRBV25-1 and J is TRBJ1-2; D remains unclear. Germline CDR1 and CDR2: MGHDK and SYGVNS. This CDR3 has 12 amino acids. The V gene lost 2 bases and the J gene lost 8 bases, with 9 bases spanning the gap.

V and J are TRBV7-9 and TRBJ1-5; the D is unclear. From germline, CDR1 is SEHNR and CDR2 FQNEAQ (reference sequence). The CDR3 is 12 residues long. Trimming pared 1 base from V and 6 bases from J, leaving 4 bases between. The DNA of the CDR3 is TGTGCCAGCAGCTTAGGATCTCAGCCCCAGCATTTT. Translation gives CASSLGSQPQHF.

The chain combines TRBV27 with TRBJ2-7, with 8 bases lining up with TRBD2. V trimming: 3 bases; J trimming: 5 bases; junction bases outside the gene matches: 12. The V gene's germline CDR1 is MNHEY and CDR2 SMNVEV (reference sequence). The CDR3 totals 16 residues. The CDR3 DNA is TGTGCCAGCAGTTTCGGGTCGGGGGGGGAAGACGACGAGCAGTACTTC. Amino acid sequence: CASSFGSGGEDDEQYF.

The chain recombines TRBV9 with TRBJ2-3, with 13 bases aligning to TRBD2. With V trimmed by 3 bases and J by 1 base, 8 bases remained unmatched. This CDR3 has 18 amino acids. Germline values: CDR1 SGDLS, CDR2 YYNGEE. CDR3 protein: CASSASLAGGRGTDTQYF. In DNA, the CDR3 is TGTGCCAGCAGCGCCTCACTAGCGGGGGGGAGGGGCACAGATACGCAGTATTTT.

The rearrangement joins TRBV4-1 to TRBJ2-1; TRBD1 aligns across 9 bases. From germline, CDR1 is MGHRA and CDR2 YSYEKL. The V segment lost 4 bases and the J segment 4 bases; nucleotides outside the gene matches: 8. The CDR3 contains 16 residues. This CDR3 reads CASSPIQGTGYNEQFF. The CDR3 DNA reads as TGCGCCAGCAGCCCTATCCAGGGGACAGGGTACAATGAGCAGTTCTTC.

The chain uses TRBV2 and TRBJ2-7; 7 bases are a match to TRBD2. The CDR3 is 14 amino acids. V dropped 10 bases and J dropped 3; count of bases not matched to a gene: 12. CDR1 and CDR2 from the germline V gene are SNHLY and FYNNEI. This chain's CDR3 is CATHPTGGYYEQYF. In DNA form, the CDR3 reads TGTGCCACCCACCCGACGGGGGGATACTACGAGCAGTACTTC. Full variable domain (rest looked up from reference TRBV2 and TRBJ2-7): EPEVTQTPSHQVTQMGQEVILRCVPISNHLYFYWYRQILGQKVEFLVSFYNNEISEKSEIFDDQFSVERPDGSNFTLKIRSTKLEDSAMYFCATHPTGGYYEQYFGPGTRLTVT.

The rearrangement joins TRBV7-3 to TRBJ2-7, with TRBD1 as a possible D gene (7 bases). CDR1 SGHTA and CDR2 FQGTGA come from the germline V gene. V lost 5 bases to trimming and J lost 5 bases, with 16 bases between them. This CDR3 region has 14 residues. CDR3 loop: CASSPGGGGDEQYF. The DNA for the CDR3 is TGTGCCAGCAGCCCTGGAGGAGGGGGCGACGAGCAGTACTTC.

The rearrangement uses TRBV2 and TRBJ2-1; maybe TRBD1 (5 bases). This CDR3 has 13 residues. The V and J ends lost 2 bases and 8 bases respectively, with 10 bases between them. Germline loops: CDR1 SNHLY, CDR2 FYNNEI. CDR3 DNA sequence: TGTGCCAGCAGTGAATTTCAGGGCGATGAGCAGTTCTTC. Residues: CASSEFQGDEQFF.

The chain has TRBV13 and TRBJ2-3; 8 bases match TRBD2. The CDR3 is made up of 14 amino acids. The trim removed 5 bases at V and 6 bases at J, leaving 7 bases unmatched. The V gene's germline CDR1 is PRHDT and CDR2 FYEKMQ (reference sequence). The CDR3 DNA is TGTGCCAGCAGCCAAGGATTAGCGGGGGATACGCAGTATTTT. It codes for CASSQGLAGDTQYF.

The chain carries TRBV30 and TRBJ1-1; 10 nucleotides line up with TRBD1. V trimming: 3 bases; J trimming: 4 bases; junction bases outside the gene matches: 11. The germline V gene encodes CDR1 GTSNPN and CDR2 SVGIG (reference sequence). CDR3 size: 16 residues. As DNA, the CDR3 is TGTGCCTGGAGAGGTTGGGGGGGACAGGGGCGCACTGAAGCTTTCTTT. Translation: CAWRGWGGQGRTEAFF.

The chain uses TRBV30 and TRBJ1-3, with D perhaps TRBD1 (5 bases). Trimming took off 4 bases at V and 0 bases at J, with 10 bases between the two ends. CDR1 is GTSNPN, CDR2 SVGIG, per germline (reference sequence). CDR3 length equals 14 residues. CDR3 coding DNA: TGTGCCTGGATGGGGGTATTCTCTGGAAACACCATATATTTT. Translating it yields CAWMGVFSGNTIYF.

This clone has a handful of counts. The chain couples TRBV7-2 to TRBJ2-7, with D perhaps matching TRBD1 (6 bases). The CDR3 totals 14 residues. In germline, CDR1 is SGHTA, CDR2 FQGNSA. Trimming removed 2 bases at V and 5 bases at J, with 13 bases between. The CDR3: CASSLMGAPHEQYF. The CDR3 nucleotides read TGTGCCAGCAGCTTAATGGGGGCCCCCCACGAGCAGTACTTC.

V is TRBV25-1 and J is TRBJ1-6, with D uncertain. From germline, CDR1 is MGHDK and CDR2 SYGVNS. V lost 7 bases and J lost 5, with 18 bases in between. The CDR3 spans 16 residues. This chain's CDR3 is CASNGYEGKHNSPLHF. For the CDR3, the DNA is TGTGCCAGCAACGGGTACGAGGGAAAGCATAATTCACCCCTCCACTTT.

Only a few counts were recorded for this clone. Other DNA sequences of this sample code for an identical CDR3. V is TRBV9 and J is TRBJ2-2; 7 bases map to TRBD2. The CDR3 is 14 amino acids. Unmatched junction bases numbered 2, after V lost 2 bases and J lost 4 bases. CDR1 and CDR2 (germline): SGDLS, YYNGEE. CDR3 residues: CASSVGGGTGELFF. The CDR3 DNA follows: TGTGCCAGCAGCGTCGGCGGGGGCACCGGGGAGCTGTTTTTT.

The chain couples TRBV27 to TRBJ2-3; D not resolved. Trimming shortened V by 4 bases and J by 6 bases, and 8 bases separated the two germline ends. The CDR3 is 12 residues long. CDR1 and CDR2 from the germline V gene are MNHEY and SMNVEV (reference sequence). DNA for the CDR3: TGTGCCAGCAGTTACGGAGCGGATACGCAGTATTTT. It specifies CASSYGADTQYF.

This chain connects TRBV9 to TRBJ2-5; 8 positions match TRBD2. V shed 5 bases and J 1 base; nucleotides not matched to a gene: 13. This CDR3 has 17 residues. Looked up from germline, CDR1 is SGDLS and CDR2 is YYNGEE. This chain's CDR3 is CASSLGVAGPSQETQYF. The CDR3 DNA follows: TGTGCCAGCAGTCTCGGGGTAGCGGGGCCCTCCCAAGAGACCCAGTACTTC.

The CDR3 loop is CASSSGTATYEQYF. Here the CDR3 DNA reads TGTGCCAGCAGCTCCGGGACAGCAACCTACGAGCAGTACTTC. The gene calls are TRBV7-9 and TRBJ2-7, with TRBD1 identical over 7 bases. This CDR3 has 14 residues. V lost 4 bases to trimming and J lost 2 bases; unmatched junction nucleotides: 5. The V gene's germline CDR1 is SEHNR and CDR2 FQNEAQ (reference sequence).

V is TRBV10-3 and J is TRBJ2-1; 7 nucleotides agree with TRBD2. V lost 6 bases and J lost 5; bases outside the gene matches: 7. There are 14 residues in the CDR3. Germline CDR1 and CDR2: ENHRY and SYGVKD. The CDR3 sequence is CAIRRERGNNEQFF. DNA for the CDR3: TGTGCCATCAGGCGTGAGCGGGGAAACAATGAGCAGTTCTTC.

The chain joins TRBV14 to TRBJ2-7; a possible D gene is TRBD1 (6 bases). The germline V gene has CDR1 SGHDN and CDR2 FVKESK. Trimming shortened V by 6 bases and J by 7 bases, and 19 bases separated the two germline ends. The CDR3 contains 14 residues. This CDR3 is CASSQSDGGWEQYF. The CDR3, as DNA: TGTGCCAGCAGTCAGTCCGATGGGGGCTGGGAGCAGTACTTC.

The chain has TRBV7-9 and TRBJ1-1, with D possibly being TRBD1 (5 bases). CDR1 is SEHNR, CDR2 FQNEAQ, per germline (reference sequence). There are 14 residues in the CDR3. The germline V and J ends were trimmed by 4 bases and 4 bases, with 13 bases remaining between them. This CDR3 is CASSSRSGRTEAFF. The CDR3 DNA follows: TGTGCCAGCAGCTCAAGGTCGGGGCGCACTGAAGCTTTCTTT.

There are a few counts of this clone. The rearrangement links TRBV5-6 to TRBJ2-3; D is ambiguous. V was trimmed by 0 bases and J by 4 bases, leaving 12 bases between them. The CDR3 is made up of 15 amino acids. CDR1 and CDR2 (germline): SGHDT, YYEEEE. In DNA, the CDR3 is TGTGCCAGCAGCTTGGACAGTTTCTTCCCAGATACGCAGTATTTT. Encoded protein: CASSLDSFFPDTQYF.

The chain combines TRBV13 with TRBJ1-1, with 7 bases matching TRBD1. Germline assignment: CDR1 PRHDT and CDR2 FYEKMQ (reference sequence). Losses at the gene ends were 7 bases for V and 0 bases for J; bases not matched to a gene: 11. CDR3 size: 16 residues. The CDR3 DNA reads TGTGCCAGCACCGCCCAAGGGGGGACAGTGAACACTGAAGCTTTCTTT. Protein product: CASTAQGGTVNTEAFF.

With respect to this clone: At the DNA level, this CDR3 is encoded by other sequences in the same sample as well. The J gene is TRBJ1-5, the V gene TRBV27; unclear D gene. The CDR3 has 14 residues. Germline lookup yields CDR1 MNHEY and CDR2 SMNVEV (reference sequence). Trimming removed 6 bases from V and 3 bases from J, with 12 bases in between. CDR3 sequence reads: CASSLGADNQPQHF. CDR3 nucleotide sequence: TGTGCCAGCAGCCTCGGAGCCGACAATCAGCCCCAGCATTTT.

This clone turned up a few times. The chain joins TRBV9 to TRBJ2-7; D uncertain. Germline loops: CDR1 SGDLS, CDR2 YYNGEE. The ends were cut back, 4 bases at V and 3 bases at J, with 14 bases in the middle. This CDR3 is 14 amino acids long. The CDR3 DNA reads TGTGCCAGCAGCCCAGGACCCTCGCACTACGAGCAGTACTTC. Its protein product is CASSPGPSHYEQYF.

The chain links TRBV4-1 to TRBJ1-2; D unresolved. The CDR3 sequence is 16 residues long. The V gene lost 0 bases and the J gene lost 3 bases, with 14 bases spanning the gap. Germline CDR1 reads MGHRA; CDR2 reads YSYEKL. CDR3 region: CASSQDWAGEDYGYTF. CDR3 in DNA: TGCGCCAGCAGCCAAGATTGGGCAGGAGAGGACTATGGCTACACCTTC.

This clone was seen a handful of times. This rearrangement joins TRBV29-1 to TRBJ2-1; possible D gene TRBD2, 6 bases. The V gene's germline CDR1 is SQVTM and CDR2 ANQGSEA. Trimming shortened V by 1 base and J by 3 bases, and 10 bases separated the two germline ends. The CDR3 runs to 14 residues. The chain's CDR3 is CSVEGLGVYNEQFF. The CDR3 DNA sequence: TGCAGCGTTGAAGGACTAGGGGTCTACAATGAGCAGTTCTTC.